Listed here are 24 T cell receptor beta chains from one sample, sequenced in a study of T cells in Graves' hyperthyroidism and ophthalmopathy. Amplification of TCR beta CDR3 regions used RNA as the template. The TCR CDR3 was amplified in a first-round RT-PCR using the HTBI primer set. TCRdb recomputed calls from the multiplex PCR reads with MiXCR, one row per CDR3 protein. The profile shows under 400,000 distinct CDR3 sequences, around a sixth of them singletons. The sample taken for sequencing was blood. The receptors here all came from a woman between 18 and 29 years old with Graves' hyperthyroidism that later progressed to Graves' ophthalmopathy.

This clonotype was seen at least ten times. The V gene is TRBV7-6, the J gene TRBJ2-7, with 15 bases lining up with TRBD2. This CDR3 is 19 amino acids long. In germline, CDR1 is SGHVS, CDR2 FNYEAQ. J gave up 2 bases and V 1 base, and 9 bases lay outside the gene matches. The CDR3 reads CASSLESGTSGRRAYEQYF. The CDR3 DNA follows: TGTGCCAGCAGCTTAGAATCCGGGACTAGCGGGAGGCGCGCCTACGAGCAGTACTTC.

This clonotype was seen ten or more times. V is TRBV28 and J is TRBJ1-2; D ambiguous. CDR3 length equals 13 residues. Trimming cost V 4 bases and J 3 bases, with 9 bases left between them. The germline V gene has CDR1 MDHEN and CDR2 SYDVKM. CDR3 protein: CASSSGLDYGYTF. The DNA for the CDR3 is TGTGCCAGCAGTTCCGGATTGGACTATGGCTACACCTTC.

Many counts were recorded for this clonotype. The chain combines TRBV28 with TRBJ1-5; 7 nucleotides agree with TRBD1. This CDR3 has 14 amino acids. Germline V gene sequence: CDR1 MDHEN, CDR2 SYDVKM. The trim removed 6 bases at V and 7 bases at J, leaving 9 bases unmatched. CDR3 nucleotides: TGTGCCAGCAGACAGACAGGGCTTCTGCAGCCCCAGCATTTT. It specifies CASRQTGLLQPQHF.

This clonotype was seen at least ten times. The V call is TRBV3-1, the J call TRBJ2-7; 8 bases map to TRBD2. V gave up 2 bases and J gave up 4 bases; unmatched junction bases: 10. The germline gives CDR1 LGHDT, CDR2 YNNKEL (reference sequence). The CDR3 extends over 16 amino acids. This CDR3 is CASSQTGTRGRYEQYF. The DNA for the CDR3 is TGTGCCAGCAGCCAAACCGGGACTAGGGGTCGTTACGAGCAGTACTTC.

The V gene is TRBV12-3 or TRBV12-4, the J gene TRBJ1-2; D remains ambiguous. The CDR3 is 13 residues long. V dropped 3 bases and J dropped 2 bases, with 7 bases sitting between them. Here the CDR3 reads CASSFRRNYGYTF. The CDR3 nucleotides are TGTGCCAGCAGTTTTAGAAGGAACTATGGCTACACCTTC.

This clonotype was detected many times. CDR3 in amino acids: CASSLSGAPNYGYTF. The CDR3 nucleotides are TGTGCCAGCTCACTCTCCGGGGCCCCTAACTATGGCTACACCTTC. This chain connects TRBV18 to TRBJ1-2, with D possibly TRBD1 on 5 matching bases. There are 15 residues in the CDR3. Germline CDR1 and CDR2: KGHSH and LQKENI. Deletions cut 4 bases from V and 0 bases from J, with 12 bases between. Full variable domain (missing parts from reference TRBV18 and TRBJ1-2): NAGVMQNPRHLVRRRGQEARLRCSPMKGHSHVYWYRQLPEEGLKFMVYLQKENIIDESGMPKERFSAEFPKEGPSILRIQQVVRGDSAAYFCASSLSGAPNYGYTFGSGTRLTVV.

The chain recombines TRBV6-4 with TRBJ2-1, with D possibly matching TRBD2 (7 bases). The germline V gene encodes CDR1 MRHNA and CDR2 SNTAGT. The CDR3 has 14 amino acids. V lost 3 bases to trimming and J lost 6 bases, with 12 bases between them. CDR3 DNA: TGTGCCAGCAGTGAGGGGGAGGGGGGCAATGAGCAGTTCTTC. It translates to CASSEGEGGNEQFF.

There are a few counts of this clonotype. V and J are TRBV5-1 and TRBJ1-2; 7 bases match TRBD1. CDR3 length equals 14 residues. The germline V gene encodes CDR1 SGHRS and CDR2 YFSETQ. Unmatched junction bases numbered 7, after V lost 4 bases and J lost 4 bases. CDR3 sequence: CASSLGTASYGYTF. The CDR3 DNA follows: TGCGCCAGCAGCCTAGGGACAGCCTCCTATGGCTACACCTTC.

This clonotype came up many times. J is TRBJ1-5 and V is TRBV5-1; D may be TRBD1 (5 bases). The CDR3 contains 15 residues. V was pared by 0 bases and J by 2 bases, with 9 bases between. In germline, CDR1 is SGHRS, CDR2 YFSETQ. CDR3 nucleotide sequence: TGCGCCAGCAGCTTGGGGGGACTCCGCAATCAGCCCCAGCATTTT. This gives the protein CASSLGGLRNQPQHF.

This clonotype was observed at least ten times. In nucleotides, the CDR3 is TGTGCCAGCACCCTGGGGGGGGACCCCTACAATGAGCAGTTCTTC. It yields the protein CASTLGGDPYNEQFF. The J gene is TRBJ2-1, the V gene TRBV7-2, with 7 bases identical to TRBD2. From germline, CDR1 is SGHTA and CDR2 FQGNSA. The CDR3 length is 15 residues. Trimming cost V 7 bases and J 2 bases; bases outside gene matches: 8.

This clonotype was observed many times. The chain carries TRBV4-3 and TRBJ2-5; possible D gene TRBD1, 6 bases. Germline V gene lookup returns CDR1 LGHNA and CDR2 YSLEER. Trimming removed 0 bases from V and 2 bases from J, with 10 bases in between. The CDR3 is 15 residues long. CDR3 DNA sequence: TGCGCCAGCAGCCAAGACAGAGGGGGACAAGAGACCCAGTACTTC. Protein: CASSQDRGGQETQYF.

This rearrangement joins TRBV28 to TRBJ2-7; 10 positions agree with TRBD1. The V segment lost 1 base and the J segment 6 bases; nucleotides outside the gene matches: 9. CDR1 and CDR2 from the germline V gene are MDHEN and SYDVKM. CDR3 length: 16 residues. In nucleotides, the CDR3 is TGTGCCAGCAGTTTATTTTACGGGACAGGGGCCTCCGAGCAGTACTTC. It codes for CASSLFYGTGASEQYF.

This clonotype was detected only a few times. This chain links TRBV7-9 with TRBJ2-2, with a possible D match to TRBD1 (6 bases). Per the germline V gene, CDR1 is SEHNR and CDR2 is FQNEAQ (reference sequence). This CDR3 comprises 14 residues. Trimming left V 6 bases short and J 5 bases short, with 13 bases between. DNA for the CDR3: TGTGCCAGCAGTGGGGGCGCGAGAACCGGGGAGCTGTTTTTT. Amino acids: CASSGGARTGELFF.

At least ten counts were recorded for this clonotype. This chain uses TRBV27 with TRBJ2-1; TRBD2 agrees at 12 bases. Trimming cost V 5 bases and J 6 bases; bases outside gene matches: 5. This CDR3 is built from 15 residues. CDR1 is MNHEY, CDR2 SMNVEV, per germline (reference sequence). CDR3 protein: CASSPLAGGFNEQFF. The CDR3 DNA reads TGTGCCAGCAGTCCCCTAGCGGGAGGGTTCAATGAGCAGTTCTTC.

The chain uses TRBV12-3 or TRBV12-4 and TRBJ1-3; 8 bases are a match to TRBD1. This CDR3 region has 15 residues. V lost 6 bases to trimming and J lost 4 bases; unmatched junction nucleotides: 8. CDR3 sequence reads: CASSRGQLYGNTIYF. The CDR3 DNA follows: TGTGCCAGCAGCAGGGGGCAGCTTTACGGAAACACCATATATTTT.

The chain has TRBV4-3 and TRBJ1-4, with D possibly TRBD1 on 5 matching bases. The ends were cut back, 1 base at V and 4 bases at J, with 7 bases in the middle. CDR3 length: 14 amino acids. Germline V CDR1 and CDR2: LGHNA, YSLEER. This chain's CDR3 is CASSQGQHNEKLFF. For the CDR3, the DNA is TGCGCCAGCAGCCAAGGACAGCATAATGAAAAACTGTTTTTT.

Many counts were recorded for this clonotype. The CDR3 region has the DNA TGTGCCAGCATGAACAGGCGGGAGCAGTACTTC. This sequence encodes CASMNRREQYF. This sequence joins TRBV28 and TRBJ2-7, with a tentative D call TRBD1 (5 bases). V dropped 7 bases and J dropped 7 bases, with 11 bases sitting between them. The CDR3 runs to 11 residues. Germline V gene lookup returns CDR1 MDHEN and CDR2 SYDVKM.

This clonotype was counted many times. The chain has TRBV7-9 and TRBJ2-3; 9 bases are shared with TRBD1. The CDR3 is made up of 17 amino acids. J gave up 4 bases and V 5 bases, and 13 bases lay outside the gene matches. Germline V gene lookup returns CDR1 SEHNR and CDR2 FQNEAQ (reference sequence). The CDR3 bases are TGTGCCAGCAGCCCCGATGTTGACAGGGGGTTTGCAGATACGCAGTATTTT. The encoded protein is CASSPDVDRGFADTQYF. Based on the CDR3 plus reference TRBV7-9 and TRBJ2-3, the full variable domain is DTGVSQNPRHKITKRGQNVTFRCDPISEHNRLYWYRQTLGQGPEFLTYFQNEAQLEKSRLLSDRFSAERPKGSFSTLEIQRTEQGDSAMYLCASSPDVDRGFADTQYFGPGTRLTVL.

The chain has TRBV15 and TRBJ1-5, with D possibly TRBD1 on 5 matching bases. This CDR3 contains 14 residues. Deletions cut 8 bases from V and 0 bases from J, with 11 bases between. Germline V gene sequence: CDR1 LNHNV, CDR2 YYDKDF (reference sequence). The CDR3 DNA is TGTGCCACCCGGGGCGTCTATAGCAATCAGCCCCAGCATTTT. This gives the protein CATRGVYSNQPQHF.

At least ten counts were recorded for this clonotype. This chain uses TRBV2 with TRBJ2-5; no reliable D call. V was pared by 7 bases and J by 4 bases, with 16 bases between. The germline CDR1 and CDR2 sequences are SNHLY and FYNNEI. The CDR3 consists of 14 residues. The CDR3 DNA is TGTGCCAGCACCCCGGACCGGTCCATAGAGACCCAGTACTTC. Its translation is CASTPDRSIETQYF.

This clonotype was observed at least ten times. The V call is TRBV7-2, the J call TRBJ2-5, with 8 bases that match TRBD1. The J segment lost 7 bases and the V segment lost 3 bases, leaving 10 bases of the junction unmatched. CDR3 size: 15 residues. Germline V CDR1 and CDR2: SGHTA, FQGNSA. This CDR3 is CASSFRRDRRGTQYF. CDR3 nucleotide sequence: TGTGCCAGCAGCTTTAGGCGGGACAGGAGAGGGACCCAGTACTTC. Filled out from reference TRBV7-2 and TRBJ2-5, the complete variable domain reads GAGVSQSPSNKVTEKGKDVELRCDPISGHTALYWYRQSLGQGLEFLIYFQGNSAPDKSGLPSDRFSAERTGGSVSTLTIQRTQQEDSAVYLCASSFRRDRRGTQYFGPGTRLLVL.

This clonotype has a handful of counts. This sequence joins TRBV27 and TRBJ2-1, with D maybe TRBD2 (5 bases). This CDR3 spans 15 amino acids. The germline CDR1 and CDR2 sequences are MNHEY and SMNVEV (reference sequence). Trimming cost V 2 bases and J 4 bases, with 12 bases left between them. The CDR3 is CASSLDGVGYNEQFF. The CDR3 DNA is TGTGCCAGCAGTTTAGACGGGGTGGGTTACAATGAGCAGTTCTTC.

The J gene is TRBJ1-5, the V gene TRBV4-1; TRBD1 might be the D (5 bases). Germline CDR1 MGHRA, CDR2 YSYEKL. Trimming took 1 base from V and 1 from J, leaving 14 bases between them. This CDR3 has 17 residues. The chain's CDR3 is CASSQGPSGNSNQPQHF. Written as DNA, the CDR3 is TGCGCCAGCAGCCAAGGGCCCTCAGGGAACAGCAATCAGCCCCAGCATTTT.

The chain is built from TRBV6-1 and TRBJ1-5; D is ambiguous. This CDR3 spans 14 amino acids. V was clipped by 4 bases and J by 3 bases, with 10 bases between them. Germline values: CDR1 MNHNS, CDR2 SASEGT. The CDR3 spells CASSGEDYNQPQHF. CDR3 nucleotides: TGTGCCAGCAGTGGAGAAGACTACAATCAGCCCCAGCATTTT.